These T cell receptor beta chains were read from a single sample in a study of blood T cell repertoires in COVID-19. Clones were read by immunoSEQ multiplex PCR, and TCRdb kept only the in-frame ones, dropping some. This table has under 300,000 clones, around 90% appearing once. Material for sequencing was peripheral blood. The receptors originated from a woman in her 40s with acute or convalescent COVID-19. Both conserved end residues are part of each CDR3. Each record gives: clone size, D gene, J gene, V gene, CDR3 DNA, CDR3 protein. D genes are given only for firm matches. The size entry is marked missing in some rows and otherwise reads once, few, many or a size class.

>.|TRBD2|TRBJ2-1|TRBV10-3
TGTGCCATCAGTGACCCAGCGGGGGTTTATTCCTACAATGAGCAGTTCTTC
CAISDPAGVYSYNEQFF
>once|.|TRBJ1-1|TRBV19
TGTGCCAGTAGCCATAGTCCGGGGGGGCGCGCTGAAGCTTTCTTT
CASSHSPGGRAEAFF
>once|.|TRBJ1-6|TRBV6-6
TGTGCCAGCAGTTACCCCGAGGCTCGTTCACCCCTCCACTTT
CASSYPEARSPLHF
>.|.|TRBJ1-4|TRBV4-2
TGTGCCAGCAGCCAAGAATTGACAGACGATGAAAAACTGTTTTTT
CASSQELTDDEKLFF
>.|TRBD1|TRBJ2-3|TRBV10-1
TGCGCCAGCAGTAAGACCTTGGGACAGGGTAGCACAGATACGCAGTATTTT
CASSKTLGQGSTDTQYF
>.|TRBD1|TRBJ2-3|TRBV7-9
TGTGCCAGCAGCCCCTTTCTGACAGGGGGTGGGACAGATACGCAGTATTTT
CASSPFLTGGGTDTQYF
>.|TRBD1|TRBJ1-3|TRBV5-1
TGCGCCAGCAGCTTGGTCCAGGGGACCTGGGACAGGGACTCTGGAAACACCATATATTTT
CASSLVQGTWDRDSGNTIYF
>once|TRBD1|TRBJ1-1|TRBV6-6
TGTGCCAGCAGACCCCGGACAGGAGTAGCTTTCTTT
CASRPRTGVAFF
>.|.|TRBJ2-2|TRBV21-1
TGTGCCAGCAGCAAAGCGAGAAAGACACTGGACGGGGAGCTGTTTTTT
CASSKARKTLDGELFF
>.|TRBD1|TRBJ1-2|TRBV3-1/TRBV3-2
TGTGCCAGCAGCCCGGCCGGGGACAGGGGGCCGGAGGGCTACACCTTC
CASSPAGDRGPEGYTF
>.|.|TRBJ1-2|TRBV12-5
TGTGCTAGTGGCCGCGGCGATCGCGGGGTTCGTTTC
CASGRGDRGVRF
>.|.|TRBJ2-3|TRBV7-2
TGTGCCAGCAGCCCTTGGACGGGGAGCACAGATACGCAGTATTTT
CASSPWTGSTDTQYF
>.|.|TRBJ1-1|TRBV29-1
TGCAGCGTCGAGGGCGGGGCCTTT
CSVEGGAF
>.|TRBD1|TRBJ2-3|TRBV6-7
TGTGCCAGCAGGGACAGGGTAAGCACAGATACGCAGTATTTT
CASRDRVSTDTQYF
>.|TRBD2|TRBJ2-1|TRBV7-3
TGTGCCAGTGCGGGGGGGCCTTCCAACAATGAGCAGTTCTTC
CASAGGPSNNEQFF
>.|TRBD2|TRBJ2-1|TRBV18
TGTGCCAGCTCACCCAAGCGGGAAGAGCAGTTCTTC
CASSPKREEQFF
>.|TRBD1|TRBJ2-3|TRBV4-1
TGCGCCAGCAGCCCACGGACCATCCGGGACAGGGAGAGGGATACGCAGTATTTT
CASSPRTIRDRERDTQYF
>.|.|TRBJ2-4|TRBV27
TGTGCCAGCACCTTTCAGTACTTC
CASTFQYF
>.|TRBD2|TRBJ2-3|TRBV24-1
TGTGCCACCAGTGACCGAGGGACTAGCGGGGGTGTGGATACGCAGTATTTT
CATSDRGTSGGVDTQYF
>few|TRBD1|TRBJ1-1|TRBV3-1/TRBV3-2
TGTGCCAGCCGGACAGGGTCCGACACTGAAGCTTTCTTT
CASRTGSDTEAFF
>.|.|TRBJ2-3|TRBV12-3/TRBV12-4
TGTGCCAGCAGCTGGTTGTCGCAGGCAAGTTATTTT
CASSWLSQASYF
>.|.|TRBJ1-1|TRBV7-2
TGTGCCAGCAGCTTAGAACCCAGGGTCACTGAAGCTTTCTTT
CASSLEPRVTEAFF
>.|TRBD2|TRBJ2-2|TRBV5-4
TGTGCCAGCAGCCCAGCGGGGCTTAACACCGGGGAGCTGTTTTTT
CASSPAGLNTGELFF
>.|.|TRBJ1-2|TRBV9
TGTGCCAGCAGCGTAGGCAGGGCTATCTATGGCTACACCTTC
CASSVGRAIYGYTF
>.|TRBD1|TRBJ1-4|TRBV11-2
TGTGCCAGCAGCCTCGGGACAGGCGGGGGTGAAAAACTGTTTTTT
CASSLGTGGGEKLFF
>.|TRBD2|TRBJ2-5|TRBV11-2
TGTGCCAGCAGCGACGGGACTAGCTGGGAGACCCAGTACTTC
CASSDGTSWETQYF
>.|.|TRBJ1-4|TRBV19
TGTGCCAGTACCCTCGGAATCAGGAATGAAAAACTGTTTTTT
CASTLGIRNEKLFF
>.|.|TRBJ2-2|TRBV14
TGTGCCAGCAGTAACAGGATGAACACCGGGGAGCTGTTTTTT
CASSNRMNTGELFF
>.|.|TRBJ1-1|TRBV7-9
TGTGCCAGCAGAAGGGACGCCCGACAGGACACTGAAGCTTTCTTT
CASRRDARQDTEAFF
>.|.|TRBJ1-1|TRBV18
TGTGCCAGCTCACCGACGGGGGGCACTGAAGCTTTCTTT
CASSPTGGTEAFF
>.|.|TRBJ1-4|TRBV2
TGTGCCAGTCAAAATGAGATAAATGAAAAACTGTTTTTT
CASQNEINEKLFF
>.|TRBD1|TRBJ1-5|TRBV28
TGTGCCAGCAGCTCGGGACAGGGCGATCAGCCCCAGCATTTT
CASSSGQGDQPQHF
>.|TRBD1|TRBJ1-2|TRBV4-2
TGTGCCAGCAGCCAAGATAGCGGGAAGGGGGCCCGTGGCTACACCTTC
CASSQDSGKGARGYTF
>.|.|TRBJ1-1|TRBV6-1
TGTGCCAGCAGTGAAAGGAGGGGCGGGGGAAACACTGAAGCTTTCTTT
CASSERRGGGNTEAFF
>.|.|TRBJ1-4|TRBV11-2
TGTGCCAGCAGCTTAGGTATAGATGAAAAACTGTTTTTT
CASSLGIDEKLFF
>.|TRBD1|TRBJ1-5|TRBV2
TGTGCCAGCAGTGAAGGCCCAAACAGGGGAAGCAATCAGCCCCAGCATTTT
CASSEGPNRGSNQPQHF
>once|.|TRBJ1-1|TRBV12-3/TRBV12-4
TGTGCCAGCAGTTTGGGGGGTCTGTCTTTCTTT
CASSLGGLSFF
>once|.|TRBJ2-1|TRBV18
TGTGCCAGCTCACGTGGACAGTCCGCTGGCAATGAGCAGTTCTTC
CASSRGQSAGNEQFF
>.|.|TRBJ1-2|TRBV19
TGTGCCAGTGGGAGGGGAGGCGACTATGGCTACACCTTC
CASGRGGDYGYTF
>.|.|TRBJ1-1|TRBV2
TGTGCCAGCAGTGGGGCAGGGAGGACTGAAGCTTTCTTT
CASSGAGRTEAFF
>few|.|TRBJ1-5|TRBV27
TGTGCCAGCAGTTTAAGGGGGGGAAGCAATCAGCCCCAGCATTTT
CASSLRGGSNQPQHF
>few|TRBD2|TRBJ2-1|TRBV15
TGTGCCACCAGCAGAGATCGGGGGGGTTACAATGAGCAGTTCTTC
CATSRDRGGYNEQFF